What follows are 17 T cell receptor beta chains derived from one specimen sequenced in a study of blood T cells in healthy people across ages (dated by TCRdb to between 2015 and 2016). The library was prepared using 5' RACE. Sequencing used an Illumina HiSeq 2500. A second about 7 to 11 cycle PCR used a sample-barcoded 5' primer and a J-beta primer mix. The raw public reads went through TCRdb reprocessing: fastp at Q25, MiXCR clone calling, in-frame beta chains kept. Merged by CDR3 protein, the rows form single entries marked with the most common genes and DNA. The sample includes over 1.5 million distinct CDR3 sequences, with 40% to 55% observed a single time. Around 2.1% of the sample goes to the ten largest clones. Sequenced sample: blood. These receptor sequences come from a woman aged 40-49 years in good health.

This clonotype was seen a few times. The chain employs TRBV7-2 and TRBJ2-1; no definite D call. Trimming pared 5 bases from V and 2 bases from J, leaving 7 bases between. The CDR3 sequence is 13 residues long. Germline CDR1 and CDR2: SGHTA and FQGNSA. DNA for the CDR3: TGTGCCAGCAGCACCCGGCCCTACAATGAGCAGTTCTTC. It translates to CASSTRPYNEQFF.

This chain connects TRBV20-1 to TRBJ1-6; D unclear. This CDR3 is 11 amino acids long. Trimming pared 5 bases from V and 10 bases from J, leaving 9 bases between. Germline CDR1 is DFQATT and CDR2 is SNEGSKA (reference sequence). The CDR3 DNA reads TGCAGTGCTGACTCGGACTCACCCCTCCACTTT. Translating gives CSADSDSPLHF.

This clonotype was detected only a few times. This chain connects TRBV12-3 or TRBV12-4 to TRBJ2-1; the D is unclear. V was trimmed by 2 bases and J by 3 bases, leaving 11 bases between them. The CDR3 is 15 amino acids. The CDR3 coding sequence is TGTGCCAGCAGTTTAACCCCGGGCCTCTACAATGAGCAGTTCTTC. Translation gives CASSLTPGLYNEQFF.

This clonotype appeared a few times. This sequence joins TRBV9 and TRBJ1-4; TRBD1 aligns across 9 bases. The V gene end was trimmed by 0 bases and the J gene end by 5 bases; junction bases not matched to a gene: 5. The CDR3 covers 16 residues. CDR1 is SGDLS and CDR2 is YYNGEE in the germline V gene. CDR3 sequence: CASSVGTGVVNEKLFF. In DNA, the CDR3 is TGTGCCAGCAGCGTAGGGACAGGGGTGGTGAATGAAAAACTGTTTTTT.

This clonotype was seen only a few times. The CDR3 loop reads CASSPTTSHYEQYF. CDR3 DNA: TGTGCCAGCAGCCCGACTACCTCCCATTACGAGCAGTACTTC. The rearrangement links TRBV5-5 to TRBJ2-7, with a possible D match to TRBD2 (5 bases). The CDR3 is made up of 14 amino acids. Germline V gene sequence: CDR1 SGHKS, CDR2 YYEKEE (reference sequence). Trimming removed 4 bases from V and 4 bases from J, with 15 bases in between.

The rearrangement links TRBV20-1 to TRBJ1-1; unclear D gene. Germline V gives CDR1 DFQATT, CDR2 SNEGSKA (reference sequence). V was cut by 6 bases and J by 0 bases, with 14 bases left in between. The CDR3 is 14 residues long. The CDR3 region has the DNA TGCAGTGCCGGGCCGCAGATCATGAACACTGAAGCTTTCTTT. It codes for CSAGPQIMNTEAFF.

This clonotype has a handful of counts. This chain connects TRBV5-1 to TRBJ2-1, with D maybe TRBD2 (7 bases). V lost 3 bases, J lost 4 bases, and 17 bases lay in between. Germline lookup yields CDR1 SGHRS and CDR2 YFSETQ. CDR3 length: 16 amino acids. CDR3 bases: TGCGCCAGCAGCTCCCGGGGGGCGGGGTCATACAATGAGCAGTTCTTC. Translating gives CASSSRGAGSYNEQFF.

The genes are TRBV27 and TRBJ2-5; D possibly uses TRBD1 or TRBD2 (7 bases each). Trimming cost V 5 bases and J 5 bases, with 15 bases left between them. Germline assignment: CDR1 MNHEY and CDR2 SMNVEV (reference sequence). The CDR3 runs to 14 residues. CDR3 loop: CASSTPRGGETQYF. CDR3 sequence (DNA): TGTGCCAGCAGTACACCCAGGGGGGGTGAGACCCAGTACTTC.

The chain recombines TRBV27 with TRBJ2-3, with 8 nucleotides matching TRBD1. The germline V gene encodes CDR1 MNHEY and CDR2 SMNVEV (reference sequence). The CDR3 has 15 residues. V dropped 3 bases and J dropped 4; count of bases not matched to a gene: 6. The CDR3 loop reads CASSLTGAIADTQYF. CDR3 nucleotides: TGTGCCAGCAGTTTGACAGGGGCAATCGCAGATACGCAGTATTTT.

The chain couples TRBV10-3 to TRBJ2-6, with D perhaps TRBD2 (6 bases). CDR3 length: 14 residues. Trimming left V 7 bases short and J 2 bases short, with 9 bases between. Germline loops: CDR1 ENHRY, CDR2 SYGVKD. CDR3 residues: CAITGVPGANVLTF. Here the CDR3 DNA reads TGTGCCATCACGGGGGTCCCTGGGGCCAACGTCCTGACTTTC.

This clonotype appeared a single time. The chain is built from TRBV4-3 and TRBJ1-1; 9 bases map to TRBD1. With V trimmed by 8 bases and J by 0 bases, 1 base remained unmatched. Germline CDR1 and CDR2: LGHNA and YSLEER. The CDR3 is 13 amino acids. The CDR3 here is CASGDRVNTEAFF. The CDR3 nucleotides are TGCGCCAGCGGGGACAGGGTGAACACTGAAGCTTTCTTT.

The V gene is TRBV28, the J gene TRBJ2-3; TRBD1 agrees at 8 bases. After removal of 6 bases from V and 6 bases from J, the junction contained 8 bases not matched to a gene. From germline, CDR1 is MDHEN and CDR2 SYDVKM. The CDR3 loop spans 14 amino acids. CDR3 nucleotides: TGTGCCAGCAGACAGGGGGTTAGGACTGATACGCAGTATTTT. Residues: CASRQGVRTDTQYF. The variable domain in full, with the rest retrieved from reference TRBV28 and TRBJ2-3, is DVKVTQSSRYLVKRTGEKVFLECVQDMDHENMFWYRQDPGLGLRLIYFSYDVKMKEKGDIPEGYSVSREKKERFSLILESASTNQTSMYLCASRQGVRTDTQYFGPGTRLTVL.

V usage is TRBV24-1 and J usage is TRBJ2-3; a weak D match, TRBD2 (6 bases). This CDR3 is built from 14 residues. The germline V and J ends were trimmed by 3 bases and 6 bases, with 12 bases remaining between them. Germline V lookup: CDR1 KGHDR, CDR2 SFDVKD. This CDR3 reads CATSDTTGLDTQYF. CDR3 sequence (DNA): TGTGCCACCAGTGATACCACGGGACTCGATACGCAGTATTTT.

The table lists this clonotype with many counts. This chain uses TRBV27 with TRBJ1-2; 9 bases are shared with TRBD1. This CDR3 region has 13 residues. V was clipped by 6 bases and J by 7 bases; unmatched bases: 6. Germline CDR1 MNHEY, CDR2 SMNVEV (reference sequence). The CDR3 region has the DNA TGTGCCAGCAGCCGGGGACAGGGCGGTGGCTACACCTTC. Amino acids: CASSRGQGGGYTF.

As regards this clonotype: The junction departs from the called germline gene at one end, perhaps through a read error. The CDR3 DNA reads TGTGTCAGCAGCGTAGCGGGGGGGCATGAGACCCAGTACTTC. It is translated as CVSSVAGGHETQYF. V usage is TRBV9 and J usage is TRBJ2-5, with 11 bases fitting TRBD2. Germline-derived CDR1 and CDR2 are SGDLS and YYNGEE. The CDR3 runs 14 residues.

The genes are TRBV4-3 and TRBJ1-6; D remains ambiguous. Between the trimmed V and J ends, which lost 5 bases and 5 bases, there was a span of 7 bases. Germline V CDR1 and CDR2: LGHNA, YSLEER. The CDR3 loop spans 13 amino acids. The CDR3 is CASSESDNSPLHF. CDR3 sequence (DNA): TGCGCCAGCAGCGAGTCAGATAATTCACCCCTCCACTTT.

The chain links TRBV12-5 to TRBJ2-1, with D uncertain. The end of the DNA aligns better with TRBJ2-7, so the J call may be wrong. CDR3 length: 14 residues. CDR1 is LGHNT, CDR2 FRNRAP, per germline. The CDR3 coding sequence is TGTGCTAGTGGATCCCGCGCAAACAACAATGAGCAGTACTTC. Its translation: CASGSRANNNEQYF.